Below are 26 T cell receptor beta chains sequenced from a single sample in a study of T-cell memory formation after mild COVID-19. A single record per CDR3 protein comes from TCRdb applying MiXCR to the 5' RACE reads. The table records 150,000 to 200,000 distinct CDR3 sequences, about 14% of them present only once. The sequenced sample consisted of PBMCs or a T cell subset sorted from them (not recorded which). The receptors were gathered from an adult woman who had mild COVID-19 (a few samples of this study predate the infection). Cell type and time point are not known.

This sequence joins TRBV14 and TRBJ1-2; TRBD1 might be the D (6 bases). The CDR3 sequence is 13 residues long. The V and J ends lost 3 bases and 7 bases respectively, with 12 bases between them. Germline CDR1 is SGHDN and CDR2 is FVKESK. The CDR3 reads CASSHRGASGYTF. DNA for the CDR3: TGTGCCAGCAGCCATCGGGGGGCGAGTGGCTACACCTTC.

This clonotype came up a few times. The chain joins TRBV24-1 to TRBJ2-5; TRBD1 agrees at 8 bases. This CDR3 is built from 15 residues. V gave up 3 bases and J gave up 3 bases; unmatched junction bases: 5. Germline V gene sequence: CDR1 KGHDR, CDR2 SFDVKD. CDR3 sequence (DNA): TGTGCCACCAGTGATCCGGGACAGGAGGAAGAGACCCAGTACTTC. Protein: CATSDPGQEEETQYF.

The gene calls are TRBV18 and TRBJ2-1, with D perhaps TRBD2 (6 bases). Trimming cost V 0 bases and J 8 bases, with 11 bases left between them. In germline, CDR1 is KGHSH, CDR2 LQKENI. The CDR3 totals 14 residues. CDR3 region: CASSPPVRDYEQFF. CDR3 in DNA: TGTGCCAGCTCACCACCGGTCAGGGACTATGAGCAGTTCTTC. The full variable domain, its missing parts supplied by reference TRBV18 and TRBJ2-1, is NAGVMQNPRHLVRRRGQEARLRCSPMKGHSHVYWYRQLPEEGLKFMVYLQKENIIDESGMPKERFSAEFPKEGPSILRIQQVVRGDSAAYFCASSPPVRDYEQFFGPGTRLTVL.

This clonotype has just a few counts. CDR3: CASSMTANTDTQYF. The CDR3 DNA reads as TGTGCCAGTAGTATGACAGCTAACACAGATACGCAGTATTTT. The V gene is TRBV19, the J gene TRBJ2-3; maybe TRBD1 (5 bases). V was trimmed by 3 bases and J by 2 bases, leaving 9 bases between them. The CDR3 is 14 residues long. In germline, CDR1 is LNHDA, CDR2 SQIVND (reference sequence). Full variable domain (outside the CDR3, taken from reference TRBV19 and TRBJ2-3): DGGITQSPKYLFRKEGQNVTLSCEQNLNHDAMYWYRQDPGQGLRLIYYSQIVNDFQKGDIAEGYSVSREKKESFPLTVTSAQKNPTAFYLCASSMTANTDTQYFGPGTRLTVL.

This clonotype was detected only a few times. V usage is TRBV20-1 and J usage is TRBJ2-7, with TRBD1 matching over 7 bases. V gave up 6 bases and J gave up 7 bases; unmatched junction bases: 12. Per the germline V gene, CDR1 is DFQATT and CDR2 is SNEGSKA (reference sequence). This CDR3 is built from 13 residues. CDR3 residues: CSAAGTASQEQYF. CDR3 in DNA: TGCAGTGCGGCCGGGACAGCGTCCCAAGAGCAGTACTTC.

CDR3 sequence reads: CASSFGSMTGELFF. The CDR3 nucleotides read TGTGCCAGCAGCTTCGGGAGCATGACCGGGGAGCTGTTTTTT. The chain has TRBV5-6 and TRBJ2-2, with D perhaps matching TRBD2 (6 bases). Trimming took 2 bases from V and 5 from J, leaving 10 bases between them. This CDR3 has 14 amino acids. Germline lookup yields CDR1 SGHDT and CDR2 YYEEEE.

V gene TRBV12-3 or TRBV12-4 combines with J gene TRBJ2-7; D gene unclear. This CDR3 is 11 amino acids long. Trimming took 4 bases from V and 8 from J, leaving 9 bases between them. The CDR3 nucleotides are TGTGCCAGCAGTTCGCGAGCCCAGCAGTACTTC. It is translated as CASSSRAQQYF.

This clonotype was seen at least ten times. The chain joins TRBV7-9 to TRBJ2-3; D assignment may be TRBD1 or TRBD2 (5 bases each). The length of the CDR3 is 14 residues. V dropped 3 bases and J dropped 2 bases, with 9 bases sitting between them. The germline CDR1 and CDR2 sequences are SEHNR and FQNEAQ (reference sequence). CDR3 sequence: CASSFGGYTDTQYF. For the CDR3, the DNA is TGTGCCAGCAGCTTTGGGGGATACACAGATACGCAGTATTTT.

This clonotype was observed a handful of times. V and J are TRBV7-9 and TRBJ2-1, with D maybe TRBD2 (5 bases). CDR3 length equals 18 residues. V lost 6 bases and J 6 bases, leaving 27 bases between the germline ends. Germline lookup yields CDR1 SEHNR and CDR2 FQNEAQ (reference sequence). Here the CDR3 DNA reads TGTGCCAGCAGTCCGCCTACTCACCCCCTTGGCCGGGGCAATGAGCAGTTCTTC. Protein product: CASSPPTHPLGRGNEQFF.

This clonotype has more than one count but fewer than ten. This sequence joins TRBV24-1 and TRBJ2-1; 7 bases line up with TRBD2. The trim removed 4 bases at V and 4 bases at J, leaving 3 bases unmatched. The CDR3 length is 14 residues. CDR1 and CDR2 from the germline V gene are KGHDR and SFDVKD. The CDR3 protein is CATSESGKYNEQFF. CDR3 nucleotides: TGTGCCACCAGTGAAAGCGGGAAATACAATGAGCAGTTCTTC.

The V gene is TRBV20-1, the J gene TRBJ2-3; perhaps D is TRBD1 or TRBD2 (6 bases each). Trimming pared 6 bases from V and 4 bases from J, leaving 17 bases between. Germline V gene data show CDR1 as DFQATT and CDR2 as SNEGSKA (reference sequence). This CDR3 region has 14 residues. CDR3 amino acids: CSARRGAGADTQYF. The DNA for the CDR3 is TGCAGTGCCCGGAGGGGGGCAGGAGCAGATACGCAGTATTTT.

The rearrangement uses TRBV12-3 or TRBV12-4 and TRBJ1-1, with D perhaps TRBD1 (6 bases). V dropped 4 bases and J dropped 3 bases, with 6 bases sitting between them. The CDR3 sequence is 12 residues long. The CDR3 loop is CASSSGDTEAFF. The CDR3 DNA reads TGTGCCAGCAGTTCAGGGGACACTGAAGCTTTCTTT.

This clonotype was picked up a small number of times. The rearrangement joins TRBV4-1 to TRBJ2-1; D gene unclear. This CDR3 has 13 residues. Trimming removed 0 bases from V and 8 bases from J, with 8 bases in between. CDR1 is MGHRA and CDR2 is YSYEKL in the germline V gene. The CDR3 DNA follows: TGCGCCAGCAGCCAAGAGTTTGTCTATGAGCAGTTCTTC. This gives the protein CASSQEFVYEQFF.

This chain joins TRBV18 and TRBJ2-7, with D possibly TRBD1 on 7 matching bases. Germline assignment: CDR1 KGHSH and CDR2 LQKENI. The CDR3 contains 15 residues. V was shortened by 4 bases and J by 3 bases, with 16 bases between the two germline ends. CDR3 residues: CASSLPRGANYEQYF. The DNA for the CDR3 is TGTGCCAGCTCACTCCCCAGGGGGGCAAACTACGAGCAGTACTTC.

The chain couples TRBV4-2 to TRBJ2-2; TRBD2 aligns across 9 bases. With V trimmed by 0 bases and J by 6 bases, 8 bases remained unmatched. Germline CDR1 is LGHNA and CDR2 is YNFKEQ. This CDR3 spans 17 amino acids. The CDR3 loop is CASSQDGSGRSAGELFF. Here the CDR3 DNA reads TGTGCCAGCAGCCAAGATGGTAGCGGGAGATCGGCCGGGGAGCTGTTTTTT.

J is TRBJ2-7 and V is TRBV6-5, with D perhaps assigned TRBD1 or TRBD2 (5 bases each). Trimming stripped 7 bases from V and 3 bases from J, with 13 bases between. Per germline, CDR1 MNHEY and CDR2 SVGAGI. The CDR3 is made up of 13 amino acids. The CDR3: CASNRGADYEQYF. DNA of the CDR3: TGTGCCAGCAATAGAGGGGCCGACTACGAGCAGTACTTC.

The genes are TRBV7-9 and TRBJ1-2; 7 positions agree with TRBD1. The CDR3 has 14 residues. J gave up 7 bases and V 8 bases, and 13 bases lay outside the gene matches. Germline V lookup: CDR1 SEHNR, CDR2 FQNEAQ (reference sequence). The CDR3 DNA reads TGTGCCAGCGAAGAGGGGGCTGGGTTCTCTGGCTACACCTTC. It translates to CASEEGAGFSGYTF.

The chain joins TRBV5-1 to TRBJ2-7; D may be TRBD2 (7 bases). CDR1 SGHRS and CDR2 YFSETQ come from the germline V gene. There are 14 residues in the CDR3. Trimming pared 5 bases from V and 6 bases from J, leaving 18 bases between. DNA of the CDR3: TGCGCCAGCAGACCCCCCCAGGGGACTATCGAGCAGTACTTC. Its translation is CASRPPQGTIEQYF.

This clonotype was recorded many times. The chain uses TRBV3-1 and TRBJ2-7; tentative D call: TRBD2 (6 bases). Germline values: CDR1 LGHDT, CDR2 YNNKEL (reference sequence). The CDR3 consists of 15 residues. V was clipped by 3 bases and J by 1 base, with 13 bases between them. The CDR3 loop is CASSHGTSLSYEQYF. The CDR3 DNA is TGTGCCAGCAGCCACGGGACTTCCCTGTCCTACGAGCAGTACTTC.

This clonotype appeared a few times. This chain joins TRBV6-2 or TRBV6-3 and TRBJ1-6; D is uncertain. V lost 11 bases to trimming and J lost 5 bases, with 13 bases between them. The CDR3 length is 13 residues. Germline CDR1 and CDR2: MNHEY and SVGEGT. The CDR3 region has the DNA TGTGCCTCGCGGACTTGGGATAATTCACCCCTCCACTTT. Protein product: CASRTWDNSPLHF.

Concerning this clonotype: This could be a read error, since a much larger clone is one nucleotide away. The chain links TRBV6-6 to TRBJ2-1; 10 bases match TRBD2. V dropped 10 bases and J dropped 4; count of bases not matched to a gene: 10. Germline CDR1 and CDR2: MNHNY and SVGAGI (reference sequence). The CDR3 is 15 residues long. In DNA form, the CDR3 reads TGTGCCATCAGCTCGGAACTAGCGGGGTACAATGAGCAGTTCTTC. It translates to CAISSELAGYNEQFF.

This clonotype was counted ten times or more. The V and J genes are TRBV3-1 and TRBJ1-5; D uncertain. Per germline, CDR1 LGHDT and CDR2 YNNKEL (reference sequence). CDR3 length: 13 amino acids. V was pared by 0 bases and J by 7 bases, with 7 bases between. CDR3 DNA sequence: TGTGCCAGCAGCCAAGATAGGGAACAGCCCCAGCATTTT. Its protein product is CASSQDREQPQHF.

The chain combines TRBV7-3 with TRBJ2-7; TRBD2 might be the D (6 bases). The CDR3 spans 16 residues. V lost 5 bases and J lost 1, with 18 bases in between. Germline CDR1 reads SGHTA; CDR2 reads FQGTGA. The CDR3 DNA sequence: TGTGCCAGCAGCCTCTGGGACTTTGGGGGATCCTACGAGCAGTACTTC. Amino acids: CASSLWDFGGSYEQYF.

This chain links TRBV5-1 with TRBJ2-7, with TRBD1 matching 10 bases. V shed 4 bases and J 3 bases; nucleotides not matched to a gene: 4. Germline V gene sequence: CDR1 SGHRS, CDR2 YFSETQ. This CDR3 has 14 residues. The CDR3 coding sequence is TGCGCCAGCAGCCCGGACAGGGGGATCTACGAGCAGTACTTC. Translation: CASSPDRGIYEQYF.

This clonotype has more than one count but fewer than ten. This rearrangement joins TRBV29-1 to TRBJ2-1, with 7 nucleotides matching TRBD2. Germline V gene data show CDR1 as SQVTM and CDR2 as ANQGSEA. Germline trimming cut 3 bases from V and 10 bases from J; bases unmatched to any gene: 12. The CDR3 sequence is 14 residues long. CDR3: CSVEGGDIVREQFF. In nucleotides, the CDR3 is TGCAGCGTTGAGGGGGGGGATATTGTAAGGGAGCAGTTCTTC.

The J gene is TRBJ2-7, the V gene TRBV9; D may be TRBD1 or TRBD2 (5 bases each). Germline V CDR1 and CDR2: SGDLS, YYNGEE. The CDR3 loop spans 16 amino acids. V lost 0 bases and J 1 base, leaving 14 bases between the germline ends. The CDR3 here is CASSVGGSGSSYEQYF. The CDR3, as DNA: TGTGCCAGCAGCGTAGGGGGGTCGGGGTCGTCCTACGAGCAGTACTTC.